This T cell receptor (beta chain) was sequenced for a study of blood T cell repertoires in COVID-19. Source study methods: Amplified reference gene primers provided the basis for estimating nucleated cell counts. Sequenced by immunoSEQ multiplex PCR; TCRdb stores in-frame clones only, minus some. V, J and clone size are taken as reported in that table, and D and trimming were inferred from the DNA itself. The data show about 88,000 clones, about 88% seen once. Germline V lookup: CDR1 GTSNPN, CDR2 SVGIG (reference sequence). The CDR3 is 16 residues long. V lost 3 bases to trimming and J lost 0 bases; unmatched junction nucleotides: 10.

The rearrangement joins TRBV30 to TRBJ1-2, with 7 bases matching TRBD1. The sequenced material came from peripheral blood. This TCR was recovered from a woman aged 80 or older with acute or convalescent COVID-19. The CDR3 sequence: CAWRDRQGTTNYGYTF. CDR3 DNA: TGTGCCTGGAGGGACCGACAGGGAACAACTAACTATGGCTACACCTTC.